Following are 31 T cell receptor beta chains from one sample sequenced in a study of lymphopenia after photon versus proton radiotherapy. Assay: immunoSEQ multiplex PCR; the TCRdb copy retains only in-frame clones and omits some. Of around 66,000 clones listed, around 88% are singletons. The sequences come from peripheral blood, collected from a patient treated with photon-based radiotherapy. All receptors derive from a man aged 40-50 years with gastric cancer.

V and J are TRBV10-3 and TRBJ2-7, with 8 bases fitting TRBD1. Germline CDR1 reads ENHRY; CDR2 reads SYGVKD. The CDR3 totals 18 residues. The V gene end was trimmed by 0 bases and the J gene end by 4 bases; junction bases not matched to a gene: 14. The CDR3 loop is CAISESRLRQGAEYEQYF. In DNA, the CDR3 is TGTGCCATCAGTGAGTCGAGGTTGCGTCAGGGGGCAGAGTACGAGCAGTACTTC.

This clone has a handful of counts. The chain is built from TRBV30 and TRBJ1-1; D remains ambiguous. Germline loops: CDR1 GTSNPN, CDR2 SVGIG (reference sequence). The CDR3 runs 11 residues. With 2 bases removed from V and 6 bases from J, the gap between germline ends came to 7 bases. The chain's CDR3 is CAWSSWAEAFF. The CDR3 nucleotides read TGTGCCTGGAGTAGCTGGGCTGAAGCTTTCTTT.

The chain is built from TRBV6-5 and TRBJ1-1, with D uncertain. The germline V and J ends were trimmed by 5 bases and 0 bases, with 7 bases remaining between them. The length of the CDR3 is 13 residues. Germline V gene data show CDR1 as MNHEY and CDR2 as SVGAGI. CDR3: CASSRQLNTEAFF. In DNA form, the CDR3 reads TGTGCCAGCAGTAGACAACTGAACACTGAAGCTTTCTTT.

This chain connects TRBV14 to TRBJ1-1, with 10 bases identical to TRBD1. V trimming: 1 base; J trimming: 1 base; junction bases outside the gene matches: 6. The length of the CDR3 is 17 residues. The germline gives CDR1 SGHDN, CDR2 FVKESK. The CDR3 sequence: CASSQVRQGARNTEAFF. DNA for the CDR3: TGTGCCAGCAGCCAAGTGAGACAGGGGGCTAGGAACACTGAAGCTTTCTTT.

This chain connects TRBV9 to TRBJ1-2, with TRBD1 as a possible D gene (6 bases). Trimming cost V 0 bases and J 7 bases, with 10 bases left between them. In germline, CDR1 is SGDLS, CDR2 YYNGEE. This CDR3 has 13 amino acids. CDR3 in amino acids: CASSVGDIAGYTF. For the CDR3, the DNA is TGTGCCAGCAGCGTAGGGGACATCGCTGGCTACACCTTC.

This rearrangement joins TRBV5-1 to TRBJ2-1, with D perhaps being TRBD1 or TRBD2 (5 bases each). The CDR3 has 13 amino acids. Germline V gene sequence: CDR1 SGHRS, CDR2 YFSETQ. V was cut by 2 bases and J by 7 bases, with 10 bases left in between. CDR3 sequence (DNA): TGCGCCAGCAGCTTCGGGGCGTCGAATGAGCAGTTCTTC. This codes for CASSFGASNEQFF. The whole variable domain, remainder taken from reference TRBV5-1 and TRBJ2-1, is KAGVTQTPRYLIKTRGQQVTLSCSPISGHRSVSWYQQTPGQGLQFLFEYFSETQRNKGNFPGRFSGRQFSNSRSEMNVSTLELGDSALYLCASSFGASNEQFFGPGTRLTVL.

Details on this clone: At one end, the junction sequence differs from germline, possibly due to a read error. The rearrangement joins TRBV6-6 to TRBJ1-1; TRBD1 might be the D (5 bases). The germline CDR1 and CDR2 sequences are MNHNY and SVGAGI (reference sequence). The CDR3 sequence is 15 residues long. CDR3 bases: TGTGCCAGCAGTTCCCATGGGGAAGGGGCGCGCGCGTTAGTCTTT. Encoded protein: CASSSHGEGARALVF.

V is TRBV11-1 and J is TRBJ2-7, with D possibly called TRBD1 or TRBD2 (6 bases each). Per germline, CDR1 SGHAT and CDR2 FQDESV (reference sequence). V was pared by 6 bases and J by 5 bases, with 14 bases between. The CDR3 consists of 13 residues. Here the CDR3 DNA reads TGTGCCAGCAGGAACTCGGGGGCACACGAGCAGTACTTC. It codes for CASRNSGAHEQYF.

This clone was counted a few times. The chain combines TRBV29-1 with TRBJ2-1, with a possible D match to TRBD1 (5 bases). The CDR3 is 18 residues long. The V gene's germline CDR1 is SQVTM and CDR2 ANQGSEA. The ends were cut back, 0 bases at V and 0 bases at J, with 18 bases in the middle. The CDR3 is CSVEDGWTRQHSYNEQFF. The CDR3 region has the DNA TGCAGCGTTGAAGATGGGTGGACCCGACAGCACTCCTACAATGAGCAGTTCTTC.

This chain joins TRBV6-5 and TRBJ2-7; D might be TRBD1 or TRBD2, each matching 6 bases. This CDR3 has 13 amino acids. The germline V gene encodes CDR1 MNHEY and CDR2 SVGAGI. The V gene lost 7 bases and the J gene lost 3 bases, with 13 bases spanning the gap. CDR3 bases: TGTGCCAGCATCGGCAGGGGACTCTACGAGCAGTACTTC. As protein: CASIGRGLYEQYF.

This clone appeared once. The V and J genes are TRBV7-2 and TRBJ1-2; 9 bases map to TRBD1. Losses at the gene ends were 5 bases for V and 8 bases for J; bases not matched to a gene: 6. The germline V gene has CDR1 SGHTA and CDR2 FQGNSA. The CDR3 is made up of 13 amino acids. CDR3 residues: CASSPQGQGGYTF. The CDR3 DNA sequence: TGTGCCAGCAGCCCCCAGGGACAGGGCGGCTACACCTTC.

The rearrangement uses TRBV10-1 and TRBJ1-1; tentatively, D is TRBD1 (5 bases). The germline V and J ends were trimmed by 8 bases and 3 bases, with 13 bases remaining between them. Looked up from germline, CDR1 is WNHNN and CDR2 is SYGVQD (reference sequence). The CDR3 covers 13 residues. CDR3: CASPRGVDTEAFF. The DNA for the CDR3 is TGCGCCAGCCCCCGGGGGGTGGACACTGAAGCTTTCTTT.

The genes are TRBV28 and TRBJ2-3; 7 bases fit TRBD2. The J segment lost 0 bases and the V segment lost 5 bases, leaving 8 bases of the junction unmatched. CDR1 and CDR2 (germline): MDHEN, SYDVKM. The CDR3 has 16 residues. In DNA, the CDR3 is TGTGCCAGCAGTCCCCGGCTAGCGGCCAGCACAGATACGCAGTATTTT. This encodes CASSPRLAASTDTQYF.

This clone is a singleton in its sample. The chain is built from TRBV4-2 and TRBJ2-7, with 7 nucleotides matching TRBD1. The CDR3 totals 15 residues. V gave up 1 base and J gave up 1 base; unmatched junction bases: 4. CDR1 and CDR2 (germline): LGHNA, YNFKEQ. For the CDR3, the DNA is TGTGCCAGCAGCCAAGGACAGGGTCAATCCTACGAGCAGTACTTC. This codes for CASSQGQGQSYEQYF.

The chain combines TRBV4-2 with TRBJ1-3, with D unresolved. This CDR3 region has 15 residues. From germline, CDR1 is LGHNA and CDR2 YNFKEQ. V lost 1 base to trimming and J lost 0 bases, with 7 bases between them. CDR3 region: CASSQVVSSGNTIYF. CDR3 coding DNA: TGTGCCAGCAGCCAAGTGGTGAGCTCTGGAAACACCATATATTTT.

This sequence joins TRBV2 and TRBJ1-2; D unclear. V was trimmed by 11 bases and J by 4 bases, leaving 20 bases between them. The germline V gene encodes CDR1 SNHLY and CDR2 FYNNEI. CDR3 size: 14 residues. In DNA, the CDR3 is TGTGCCGGGCGGCCCAGTCAGGCAGGCTATGGCTACACCTTC. As protein: CAGRPSQAGYGYTF.

The CDR3, as DNA: TGTGCCAGCAGTTCGGACAGGGGGTACTACAATGAGCAGTTCTTC. It translates to CASSSDRGYYNEQFF. The genes are TRBV6-6 and TRBJ2-1; 10 bases are a match to TRBD1. Trimming cost V 4 bases and J 3 bases; bases outside gene matches: 3. The CDR3 consists of 15 residues. Germline loops: CDR1 MNHNY, CDR2 SVGAGI (reference sequence).

This clone was counted a single time. The chain couples TRBV5-6 to TRBJ1-3; the D is unclear. From germline, CDR1 is SGHDT and CDR2 YYEEEE. V lost 1 base, J lost 3 bases, and 17 bases lay in between. This CDR3 is 17 amino acids long. The CDR3 loop is CASSLFRTAPSGNTIYF. CDR3 in DNA: TGTGCCAGCAGCTTGTTCAGGACCGCGCCCAGTGGAAACACCATATATTTT.

This clone occurred a few times. V and J are TRBV11-2 and TRBJ1-6, with TRBD1 matching over 9 bases. Germline V gives CDR1 SGHAT, CDR2 FQNNGV. The CDR3 spans 14 residues. V shed 5 bases, J shed 6 bases, and the junction held 2 bases outside the gene matches. In DNA, the CDR3 is TGTGCCAGCAGCGTGGACAGGGGTAATTCACCCCTCCACTTT. Residues: CASSVDRGNSPLHF.

The chain couples TRBV19 to TRBJ1-5, with a tentative D call TRBD1 (6 bases). This CDR3 is 15 amino acids long. The V end lost 7 bases, the J end lost 3 bases, and 16 bases lay between the germline ends. Per the germline V gene, CDR1 is LNHDA and CDR2 is SQIVND (reference sequence). The CDR3 DNA reads as TGTGCCAGTACCCCTGGGGGGGGCCCCAATCAGCCCCAGCATTTT. Protein: CASTPGGGPNQPQHF. The whole variable domain, remainder taken from reference TRBV19 and TRBJ1-5, is DGGITQSPKYLFRKEGQNVTLSCEQNLNHDAMYWYRQDPGQGLRLIYYSQIVNDFQKGDIAEGYSVSREKKESFPLTVTSAQKNPTAFYLCASTPGGGPNQPQHFGDGTRLSIL.

This chain connects TRBV7-3 to TRBJ2-7, with D perhaps matching TRBD2 (6 bases). The CDR3 is made up of 13 amino acids. Germline V gives CDR1 SGHTA, CDR2 FQGTGA. The V end lost 4 bases, the J end lost 0 bases, and 7 bases lay between the germline ends. CDR3: CASSWRGSYEQYF. CDR3 DNA: TGTGCCAGCAGCTGGCGGGGCTCCTACGAGCAGTACTTC.

The chain couples TRBV7-2 to TRBJ2-6; D may be TRBD1 (5 bases). The CDR3 runs 18 residues. Trimming took off 2 bases at V and 0 bases at J, with 14 bases between the two ends. Germline V gene data show CDR1 as SGHTA and CDR2 as FQGNSA. The CDR3 sequence is CASSLKGYPDSGANVLTF. CDR3 nucleotide sequence: TGTGCCAGCAGCTTAAAGGGGTATCCCGACTCTGGGGCCAACGTCCTGACTTTC.

V gene TRBV21-1 combines with J gene TRBJ2-1; TRBD2 is the table's D call and was not checked against the DNA. TRBV21-1 is designated a pseudogene. CDR3 length: 15 amino acids. CDR3 DNA: TGTGCCAGCAGCAATAAGATTTTAGCCTACAATGAGCAGTTCTTC. This sequence encodes CASSNKILAYNEQFF.

The V and J genes are TRBV5-1 and TRBJ2-7, with TRBD1 matching 7 bases. The germline V gene encodes CDR1 SGHRS and CDR2 YFSETQ. There are 15 residues in the CDR3. With 4 bases clipped from V and 5 bases from J, the junction kept 12 bases outside the gene matches. The CDR3 region is CASSPVPTGPNEQYF. The DNA for the CDR3 is TGCGCCAGCAGCCCTGTTCCGACAGGGCCCAACGAGCAGTACTTC. The variable domain in full, with the rest retrieved from reference TRBV5-1 and TRBJ2-7, is KAGVTQTPRYLIKTRGQQVTLSCSPISGHRSVSWYQQTPGQGLQFLFEYFSETQRNKGNFPGRFSGRQFSNSRSEMNVSTLELGDSALYLCASSPVPTGPNEQYFGPGTRLTVT.

This chain connects TRBV19 to TRBJ1-5, with D unresolved. The V and J ends lost 2 bases and 2 bases respectively, with 7 bases between them. The CDR3 length is 14 residues. Germline values: CDR1 LNHDA, CDR2 SQIVND (reference sequence). The CDR3 DNA reads as TGTGCCAGTAGTATAAGGGTGCGCAATCAGCCCCAGCATTTT. Translating gives CASSIRVRNQPQHF.

The chain is built from TRBV30 and TRBJ2-1, with D possibly TRBD2 on 5 matching bases. Looked up from germline, CDR1 is GTSNPN and CDR2 is SVGIG (reference sequence). V gave up 7 bases and J gave up 9 bases, with 13 bases separating them. The CDR3 consists of 11 residues. For the CDR3, the DNA is TGTGCCTTATTACTAGTGGCTGAGCAGTTCTTC. Its translation is CALLLVAEQFF.

The rearrangement joins TRBV29-1 to TRBJ2-7; TRBD2 aligns across 8 bases. CDR1 and CDR2 from the germline V gene are SQVTM and ANQGSEA. The ends lost 6 bases at V and 2 bases at J; junction bases unmatched: 9. The CDR3 has 14 residues. CDR3 coding DNA: TGCAGCGTAGCGGACGCGGGAGGTACCTACGAGCAGTACTTC. This encodes CSVADAGGTYEQYF.

V usage is TRBV14 and J usage is TRBJ1-5; no definite D call. CDR1 is SGHDN and CDR2 is FVKESK in the germline V gene. V was pared by 1 base and J by 4 bases, with 11 bases between. The CDR3 runs 15 residues. Here the CDR3 reads CASSQVGGGNQPQHF. The CDR3 DNA reads as TGTGCCAGCAGCCAAGTAGGAGGAGGGAATCAGCCCCAGCATTTT.

The rearrangement links TRBV11-2 to TRBJ2-7; D tentatively fits TRBD1 or TRBD2 (5 bases each). CDR1 and CDR2 from the germline V gene are SGHAT and FQNNGV. Trimming pared 5 bases from V and 2 bases from J, leaving 19 bases between. The CDR3 covers 16 residues. The CDR3 here is CASSQDSPGTPYEQYF. The CDR3 DNA reads as TGTGCCAGCAGCCAAGACAGCCCAGGGACCCCCTACGAGCAGTACTTC.

The chain combines TRBV4-1 with TRBJ2-3, with D tentatively TRBD2 (6 bases). This CDR3 is built from 16 residues. V was trimmed by 4 bases and J by 2 bases, leaving 16 bases between them. Germline V CDR1 and CDR2: MGHRA, YSYEKL. The CDR3 spells CASSRGVAENTDTQYF. The CDR3 DNA reads as TGCGCCAGCAGCCGCGGGGTGGCGGAGAACACAGATACGCAGTATTTT.

CDR3 bases: TGCGCCAGCAGCCAAGCGAGGGATCAAGAGACCCAGTACTTC. This codes for CASSQARDQETQYF. V and J are TRBV4-1 and TRBJ2-5; D is possibly TRBD2 (5 bases). The germline V and J ends were trimmed by 1 base and 2 bases, with 8 bases remaining between them. The CDR3 totals 14 residues. Germline V gives CDR1 MGHRA, CDR2 YSYEKL.